The entry below describes one T cell receptor (beta chain). Sequencing was performed with immunoSEQ multiplex PCR; in TCRdb, only in-frame clones are kept and a portion is missing. The sample gives 250,000 or so clones, around 88% of which show up once; 2.5% is in the top ten. V shed 7 bases, J shed 9 bases, and the junction held 10 bases outside the gene matches. Germline V gene lookup returns CDR1 KGHDR and CDR2 SFDVKD. This CDR3 is built from 13 residues. The record originates from a study of blood T cell repertoires in COVID-19. Looking at the study overall: Acute-phase and convalescent COVID-19 samples originated in the United States, Italy and Spain.

This TCR was sampled from a woman aged 40 to 50 with acute COVID-19. Sequencing used PBMCs or T cells enriched from blood (not recorded which). The chain combines TRBV24-1 with TRBJ1-2, with TRBD1 matching over 7 bases. The CDR3 sequence is CATRPDRAGRYTF. The CDR3 coding sequence is TGTGCCACCAGACCCGACAGGGCCGGTCGCTACACCTTC.